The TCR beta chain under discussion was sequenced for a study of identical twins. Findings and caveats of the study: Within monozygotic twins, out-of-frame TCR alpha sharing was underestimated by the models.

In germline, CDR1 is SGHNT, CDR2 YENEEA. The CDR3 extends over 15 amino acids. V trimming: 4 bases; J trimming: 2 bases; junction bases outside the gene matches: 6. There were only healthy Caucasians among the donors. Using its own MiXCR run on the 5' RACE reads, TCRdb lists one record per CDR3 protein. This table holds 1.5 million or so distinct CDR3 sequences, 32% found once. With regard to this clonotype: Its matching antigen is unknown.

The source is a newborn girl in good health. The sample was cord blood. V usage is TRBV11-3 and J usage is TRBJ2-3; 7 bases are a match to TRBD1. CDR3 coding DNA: TGTGCCAGCAGCTCCGGGACAGCGTACACAGATACGCAGTATTTT. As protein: CASSSGTAYTDTQYF.